This T cell receptor beta chain was identified during a study of T-cell memory formation after mild COVID-19. Study details: Among the donors, TCR clusters were largely specific to each donor.

Regarding this clonotype: Its matching antigen is unknown.

Researchers used 5'RACE with constant-segment primers to make TCR alpha and TCR beta cDNA libraries that carry sample barcodes and UMIs. From the 5' RACE reads, TCRdb called clonotypes with MiXCR, one entry per CDR3 protein. The sample lists roughly 370,000 distinct CDR3 sequences, 16% seen once, with around a fifth in the top ten. Overall study results and limits: Of the contracting clones, CD4+ ones lay mainly in CM and EM, and CD8+ ones in EMRA. CD4/CD8 balance held among clones contracting day 15 to 85, and later expanders leaned CD4+.

The sample taken for sequencing was PBMCs or a T cell subset sorted from them (not recorded which). This receptor was identified in a man aged 18-30 years who had mild COVID-19 (a few samples of this study predate the infection). Cell type and time point are not known.

Written as DNA, the CDR3 is TGTGCCAGCAGCCCGGGGGGCCGCATGGATACGCAGTATTTT. As protein: CASSPGGRMDTQYF. The chain employs TRBV7-7 and TRBJ2-3; D possibly corresponds to TRBD2 (7 bases). The germline V gene encodes CDR1 SSHAT and CDR2 FNYEAQ (reference sequence). The CDR3 runs to 14 residues. V was shortened by 5 bases and J by 6 bases, with 15 bases between the two germline ends.